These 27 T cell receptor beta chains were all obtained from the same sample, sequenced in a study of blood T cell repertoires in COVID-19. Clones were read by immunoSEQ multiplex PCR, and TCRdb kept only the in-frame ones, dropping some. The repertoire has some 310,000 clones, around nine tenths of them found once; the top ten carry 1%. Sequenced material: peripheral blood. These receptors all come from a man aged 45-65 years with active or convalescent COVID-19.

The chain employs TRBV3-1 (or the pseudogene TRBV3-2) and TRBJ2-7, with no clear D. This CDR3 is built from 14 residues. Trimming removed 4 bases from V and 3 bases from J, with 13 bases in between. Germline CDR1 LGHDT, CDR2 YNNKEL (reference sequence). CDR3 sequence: CASSPVAGFYEQYF. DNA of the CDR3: TGTGCCAGCAGCCCGGTTGCAGGTTTCTACGAGCAGTACTTC.

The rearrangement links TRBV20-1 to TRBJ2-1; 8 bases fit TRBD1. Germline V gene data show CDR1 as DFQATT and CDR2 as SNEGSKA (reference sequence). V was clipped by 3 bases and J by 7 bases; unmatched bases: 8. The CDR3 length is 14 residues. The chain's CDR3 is CSASKGQVKNEQFF. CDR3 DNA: TGCAGTGCTAGTAAGGGACAGGTCAAAAATGAGCAGTTCTTC.

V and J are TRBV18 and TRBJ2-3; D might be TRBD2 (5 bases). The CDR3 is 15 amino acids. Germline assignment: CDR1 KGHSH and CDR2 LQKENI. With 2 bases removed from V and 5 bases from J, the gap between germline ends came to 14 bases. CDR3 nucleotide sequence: TGTGCCAGCTCACCAGAGATGTCTAGCCAAGATACGCAGTATTTT. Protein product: CASSPEMSSQDTQYF.

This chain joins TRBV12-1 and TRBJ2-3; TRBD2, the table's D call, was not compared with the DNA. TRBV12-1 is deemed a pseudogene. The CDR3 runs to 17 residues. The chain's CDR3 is CASSFGGLAGNTDTQYF. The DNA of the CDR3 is TGTGCCAGCAGCTTTGGAGGACTAGCGGGAAACACAGATACGCAGTATTTT.

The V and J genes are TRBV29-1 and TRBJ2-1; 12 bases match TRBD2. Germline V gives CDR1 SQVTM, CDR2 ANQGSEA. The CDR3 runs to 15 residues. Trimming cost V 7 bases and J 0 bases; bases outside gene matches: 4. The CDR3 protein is CSAATSGSSYNEQFF. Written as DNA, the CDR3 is TGCAGCGCCGCGACTAGCGGGAGCTCCTACAATGAGCAGTTCTTC.

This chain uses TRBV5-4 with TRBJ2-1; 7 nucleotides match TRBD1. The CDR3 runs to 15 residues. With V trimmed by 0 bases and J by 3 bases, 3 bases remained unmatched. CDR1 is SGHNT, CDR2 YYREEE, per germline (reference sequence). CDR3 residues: CASSLAQGYYNEQFF. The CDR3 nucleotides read TGTGCCAGCAGCTTGGCACAGGGGTACTACAATGAGCAGTTCTTC. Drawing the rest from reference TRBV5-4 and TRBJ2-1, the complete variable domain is ETGVTQSPTHLIKTRGQQVTLRCSSQSGHNTVSWYQQALGQGPQFIFQYYREEENGRGNFPPRFSGLQFPNYSSELNVNALELDDSALYLCASSLAQGYYNEQFFGPGTRLTVL.

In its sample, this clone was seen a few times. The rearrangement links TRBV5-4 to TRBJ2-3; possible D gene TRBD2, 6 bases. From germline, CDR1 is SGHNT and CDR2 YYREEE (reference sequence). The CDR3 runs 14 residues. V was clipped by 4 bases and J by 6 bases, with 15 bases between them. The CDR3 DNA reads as TGTGCCAGCAGCCAAAAGACTAGTTCCGATACGCAGTATTTT. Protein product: CASSQKTSSDTQYF. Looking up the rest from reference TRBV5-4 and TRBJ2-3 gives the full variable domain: ETGVTQSPTHLIKTRGQQVTLRCSSQSGHNTVSWYQQALGQGPQFIFQYYREEENGRGNFPPRFSGLQFPNYSSELNVNALELDDSALYLCASSQKTSSDTQYFGPGTRLTVL.

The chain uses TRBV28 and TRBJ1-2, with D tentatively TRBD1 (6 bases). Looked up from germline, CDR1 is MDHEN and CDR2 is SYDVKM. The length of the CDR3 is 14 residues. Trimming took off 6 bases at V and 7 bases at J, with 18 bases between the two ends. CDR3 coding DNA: TGTGCCAGCAGCGCGGACAGCCCTATCGCTGGCTACACCTTC. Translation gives CASSADSPIAGYTF.

The CDR3 sequence: CASSQTPTVPSEKLFF. DNA for the CDR3: TGTGCCAGCAGTCAAACCCCGACAGTTCCGAGTGAAAAACTGTTTTTT. The chain employs TRBV2 and TRBJ1-4; D may be TRBD1 (5 bases). The CDR3 spans 16 residues. Germline-derived CDR1 and CDR2 are SNHLY and FYNNEI. V lost 5 bases and J 7 bases, leaving 20 bases between the germline ends.

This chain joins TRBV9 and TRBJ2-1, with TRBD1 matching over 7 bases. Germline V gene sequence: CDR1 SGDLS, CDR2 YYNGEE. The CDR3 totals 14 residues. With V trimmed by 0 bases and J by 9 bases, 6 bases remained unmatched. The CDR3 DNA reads TGTGCCAGCAGCGTAGGACAGGGACCTGCTGAGCAGTTCTTC. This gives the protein CASSVGQGPAEQFF.

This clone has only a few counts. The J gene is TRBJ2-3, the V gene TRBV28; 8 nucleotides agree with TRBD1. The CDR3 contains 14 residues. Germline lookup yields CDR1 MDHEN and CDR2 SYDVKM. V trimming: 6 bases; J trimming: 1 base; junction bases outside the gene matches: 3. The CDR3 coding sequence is TGTGCCAGCAGACCGGGACAGGGCACAGATACGCAGTATTTT. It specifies CASRPGQGTDTQYF.

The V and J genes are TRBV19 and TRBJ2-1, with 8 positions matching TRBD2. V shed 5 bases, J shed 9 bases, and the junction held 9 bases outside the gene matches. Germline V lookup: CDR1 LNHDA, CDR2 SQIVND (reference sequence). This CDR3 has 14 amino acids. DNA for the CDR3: TGTGCCAGTAGTTCCACGACTAGCGCGGGTGAGCAGTTCTTC. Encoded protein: CASSSTTSAGEQFF. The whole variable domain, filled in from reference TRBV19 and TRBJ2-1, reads DGGITQSPKYLFRKEGQNVTLSCEQNLNHDAMYWYRQDPGQGLRLIYYSQIVNDFQKGDIAEGYSVSREKKESFPLTVTSAQKNPTAFYLCASSSTTSAGEQFFGPGTRLTVL.

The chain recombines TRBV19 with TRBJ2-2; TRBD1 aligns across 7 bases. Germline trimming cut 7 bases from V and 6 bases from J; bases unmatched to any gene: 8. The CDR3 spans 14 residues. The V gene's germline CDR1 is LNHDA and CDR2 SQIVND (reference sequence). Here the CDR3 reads CASTLRQGSGELFF. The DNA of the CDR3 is TGTGCCAGTACCCTGAGACAGGGTTCCGGGGAGCTGTTTTTT.

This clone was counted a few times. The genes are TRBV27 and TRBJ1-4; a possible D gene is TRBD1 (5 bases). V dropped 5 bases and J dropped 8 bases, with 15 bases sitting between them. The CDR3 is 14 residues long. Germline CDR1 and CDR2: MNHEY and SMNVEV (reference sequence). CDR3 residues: CASSPRQGKEKLFF. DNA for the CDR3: TGTGCCAGCAGTCCCCGTCAGGGTAAAGAAAAACTGTTTTTT.

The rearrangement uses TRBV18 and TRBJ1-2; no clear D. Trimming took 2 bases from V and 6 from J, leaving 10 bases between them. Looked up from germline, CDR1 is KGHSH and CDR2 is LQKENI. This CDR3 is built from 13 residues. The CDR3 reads CASSPRQEDGYTF. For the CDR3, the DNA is TGTGCCAGCTCACCAAGGCAGGAGGATGGCTACACCTTC.

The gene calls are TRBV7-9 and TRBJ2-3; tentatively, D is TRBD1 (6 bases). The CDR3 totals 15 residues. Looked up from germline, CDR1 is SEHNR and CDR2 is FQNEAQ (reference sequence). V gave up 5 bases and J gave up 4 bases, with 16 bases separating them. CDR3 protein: CASSRVRGFSDTQYF. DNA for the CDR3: TGTGCCAGCAGCCGGGTCAGGGGCTTTTCAGATACGCAGTATTTT.

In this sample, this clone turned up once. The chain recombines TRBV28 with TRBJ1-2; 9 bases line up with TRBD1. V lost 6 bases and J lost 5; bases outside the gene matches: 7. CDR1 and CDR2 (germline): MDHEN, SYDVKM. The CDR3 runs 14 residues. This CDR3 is CASRLQGARYGYTF. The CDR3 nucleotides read TGTGCCAGCAGATTACAGGGGGCACGATATGGCTACACCTTC.

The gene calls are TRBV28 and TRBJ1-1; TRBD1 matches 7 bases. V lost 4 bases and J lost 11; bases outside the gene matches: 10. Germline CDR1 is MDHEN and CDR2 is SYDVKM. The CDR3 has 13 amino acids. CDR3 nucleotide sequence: TGTGCCAGCAGTTCGACAGGGCCCTCGGGGGCTTTCTTT. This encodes CASSSTGPSGAFF.

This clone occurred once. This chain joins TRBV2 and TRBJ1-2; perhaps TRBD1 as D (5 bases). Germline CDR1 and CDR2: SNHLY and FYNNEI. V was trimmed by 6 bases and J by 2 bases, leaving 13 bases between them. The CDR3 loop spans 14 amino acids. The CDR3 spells CASRGVTANYGYTF. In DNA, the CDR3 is TGTGCCAGCAGAGGGGTAACAGCGAACTATGGCTACACCTTC.

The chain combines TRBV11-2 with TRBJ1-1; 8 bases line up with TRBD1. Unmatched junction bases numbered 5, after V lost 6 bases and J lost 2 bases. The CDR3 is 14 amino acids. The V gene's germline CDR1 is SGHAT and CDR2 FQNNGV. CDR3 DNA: TGTGCCAGCAGTAGACAGGGGATCAACACTGAAGCTTTCTTT. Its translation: CASSRQGINTEAFF.

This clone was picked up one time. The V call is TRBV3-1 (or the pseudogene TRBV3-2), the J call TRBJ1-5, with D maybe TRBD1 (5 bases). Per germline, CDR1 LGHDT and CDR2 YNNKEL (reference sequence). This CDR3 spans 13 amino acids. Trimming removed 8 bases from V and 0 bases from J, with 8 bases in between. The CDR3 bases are TGTGCCAGCGGACACCTTAGCAATCAGCCCCAGCATTTT. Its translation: CASGHLSNQPQHF.

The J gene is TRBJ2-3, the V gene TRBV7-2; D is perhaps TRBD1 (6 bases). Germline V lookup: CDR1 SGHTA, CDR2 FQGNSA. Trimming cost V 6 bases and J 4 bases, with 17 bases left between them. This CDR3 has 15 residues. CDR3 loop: CASSLRAGVADTQYF. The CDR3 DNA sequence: TGTGCCAGCAGTCTTAGGGCAGGGGTTGCAGATACGCAGTATTTT.

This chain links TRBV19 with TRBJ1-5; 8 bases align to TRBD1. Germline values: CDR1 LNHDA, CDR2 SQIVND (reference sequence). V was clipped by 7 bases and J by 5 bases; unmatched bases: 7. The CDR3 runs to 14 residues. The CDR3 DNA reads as TGTGCCAGTAACTCGGACAGGGCGTATCAGCCCCAGCATTTT. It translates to CASNSDRAYQPQHF.

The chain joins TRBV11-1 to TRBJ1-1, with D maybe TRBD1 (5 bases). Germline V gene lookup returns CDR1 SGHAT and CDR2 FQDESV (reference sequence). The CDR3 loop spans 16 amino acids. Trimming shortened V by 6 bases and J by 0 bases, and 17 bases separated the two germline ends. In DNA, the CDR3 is TGTGCCAGCAGTTTTACAAGGGCGGACATGAACACTGAAGCTTTCTTT. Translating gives CASSFTRADMNTEAFF.

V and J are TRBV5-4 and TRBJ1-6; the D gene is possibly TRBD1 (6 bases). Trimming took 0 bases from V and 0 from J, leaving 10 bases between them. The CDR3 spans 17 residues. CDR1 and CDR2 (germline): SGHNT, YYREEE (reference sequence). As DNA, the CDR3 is TGTGCCAGCAGCTTGGGAGGGGGTAGCTCCTATAATTCACCCCTCCACTTT. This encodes CASSLGGGSSYNSPLHF.

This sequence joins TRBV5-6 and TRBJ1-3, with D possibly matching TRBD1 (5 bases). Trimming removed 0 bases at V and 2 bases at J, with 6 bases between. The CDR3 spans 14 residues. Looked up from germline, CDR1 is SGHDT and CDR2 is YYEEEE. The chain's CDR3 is CASSLVGAGNTIYF. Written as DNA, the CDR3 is TGTGCCAGCAGCTTGGTAGGGGCTGGAAACACCATATATTTT.

Here the CDR3 DNA reads TGTGCCAGCAGTTTAGGTGCAGGTACATCCTACGAGCAGTACTTC. Amino acid sequence: CASSLGAGTSYEQYF. The chain carries TRBV28 and TRBJ2-7, with D unclear. The CDR3 extends over 15 amino acids. Germline CDR1 reads MDHEN; CDR2 reads SYDVKM. V shed 2 bases and J shed 1 base, with 12 bases lying between them. The full variable domain, completed using reference TRBV28 and TRBJ2-7, is DVKVTQSSRYLVKRTGEKVFLECVQDMDHENMFWYRQDPGLGLRLIYFSYDVKMKEKGDIPEGYSVSREKKERFSLILESASTNQTSMYLCASSLGAGTSYEQYFGPGTRLTVT.